The present T cell receptor (beta chain) was sequenced within a study of glioma-infiltrating T cells. Findings and caveats of the study: Non-neoplastic patients had below-expected tissue-blood divergence, while all gliomas exceeded expectation.

TCR alpha and beta CDR3 regions were amplified from RNA using iRepertoire nested multiplex PCR. TCRdb analysed the multiplex PCR reads with MiXCR anew, one entry per CDR3 protein. The repertoire includes around 190,000 distinct CDR3 sequences, around 45% of them detected once, and around 5.3% sits in the top ten. About this clonotype itself: As yet, its antigen is unknown.

The sequencing sample was made of glioma tissue, nonneoplastic brain tissue, or PBMCs (not recorded which). This TCR was sampled from a human donor with low-grade glioma or glioblastoma, undergoing nonglioma brain surgery, or in good health (not recorded which).

CDR3 region: CSARGFSGDQPQHF. The DNA of the CDR3 is TGCAGTGCTAGAGGGTTTTCGGGTGATCAGCCCCAGCATTTT. The chain joins TRBV20-1 to TRBJ1-5; D is uncertain. V lost 1 base to trimming and J lost 5 bases, with 12 bases between them. From germline, CDR1 is DFQATT and CDR2 SNEGSKA (reference sequence). The CDR3 spans 14 residues.